The 3 T cell receptor beta chains given below trace back to one sample, sequenced in a study of response to subunit inactivated influenza vaccine. TCRdb recomputed calls from the RT-PCR reads with MiXCR, one row per CDR3 protein. The sample includes approximately 500,000 distinct CDR3 sequences, roughly 15% of them seen just once. This material consisted of PBMCs from blood, taken less than 13 days after vaccination. Every receptor here comes from a man over 45 who received an inactivated influenza vaccine.

The chain has TRBV6-2 or TRBV6-3 and TRBJ1-3, with TRBD1 as a possible D gene (5 bases). CDR1 and CDR2 (germline): MNHEY, SVGEGT. The CDR3 sequence is 16 residues long. Between the trimmed V and J ends, which lost 2 bases and 4 bases, there was a span of 15 bases. CDR3 coding DNA: TGTGCCAGCAGTTACACCGGGACCGCCGGGGGAAACACCATATATTTT. It encodes CASSYTGTAGGNTIYF.

This clonotype was counted a few times. The V and J genes are TRBV10-3 and TRBJ1-4; D not resolved. The CDR3 is 14 residues long. The germline gives CDR1 ENHRY, CDR2 SYGVKD. Trimming stripped 3 bases from V and 6 bases from J, with 11 bases between. The chain's CDR3 is CAISDPGMDEKLFF. The CDR3 nucleotides are TGTGCCATCAGTGATCCGGGTATGGATGAAAAACTGTTTTTT.

This clonotype was seen a handful of times. The chain joins TRBV28 to TRBJ1-6; possible D gene TRBD1, 5 bases. The CDR3 is made up of 14 amino acids. The germline V and J ends were trimmed by 5 bases and 7 bases, with 12 bases remaining between them. Germline CDR1 and CDR2: MDHEN and SYDVKM. The CDR3 region has the DNA TGTGCCAGCAGTGCCCCAGGGAGCAATTCACCCCTCCACTTT. Translation gives CASSAPGSNSPLHF.